This T cell receptor (beta chain) is drawn from a study of T cells in Graves' hyperthyroidism and ophthalmopathy (dated by TCRdb to about 2019). Study-level background: Peripheral blood was sampled at the time of initial diagnosis, prior to any treatment. After sampling, hyperthyroidism patients received methimazole starting at 30 mg daily, and ophthalmopathy patients received high-dose intravenous methylprednisolone. The paper reports TCR Vbeta CDR3 sequencing of 140 or so peripheral blood samples: around 45 ophthalmopathy, fewer than 80 hyperthyroidism and 17 progressor patients. The 80 to 100 discovery patients were randomly divided into training and test sets at a 7:3 ratio. To identify distinguishing TCR V-J signatures, a discovery cohort of 100 patients was used, comprising approximately 40 with Graves' ophthalmopathy and about 59 with stable Graves' hyperthyroidism. An independent validation cohort of under 20 hyperthyroidism patients and about 16 patients who later progressed to ophthalmopathy tested prospective prediction of ophthalmopathy. Thyroid tissue and blood T-cell repertoires from over 5 Graves' hyperthyroidism patients were also compared in the study.

Taken from cysteine to phenylalanine, the CDR3 has 15 residues. CDR3 DNA only is kept here, 45 bases in frame from base 1. The germline V gene sets CDR1 to SGHTA and CDR2 to FQGNSA. Trimming takes 4 bases off V and 3 bases off J; junction bases not matched to a gene: 9. Graves' hyperthyroidism was defined as stable when no progression to ophthalmopathy occurred over 18 months of follow-up. Hyperthyroidism patients were newly diagnosed, had a disease duration of under 2 months, and were aged 18 to 65 years. Any patient with an uncontrolled infection, another autoimmune disease, pregnancy or lactation was excluded. Diagnoses relied on clinical symptoms, serum thyroxine and TRAb, thyroid ultrasound and orbital computed tomography. Ficoll-Paque density gradient centrifugation was used to isolate PBMCs from approximately 10 ml of fresh peripheral blood. Total RNA was extracted with Trizol reagent, and quality was checked on an Agilent 2100 Bioanalyzer.

Summary of the overall study and its limitations: Sample size was not statistically predetermined, and investigators were not blinded to group allocation. Blood samples also contained most of the expanded thyroid clonotypes (frequency above 0.001), which suggests that blood repertoires may reflect thyroid immune responses. A 13 V-J signature model separated ophthalmopathy from stable hyperthyroidism, with roughly 88% sensitivity and roughly 82% specificity in cross-validation and 80%/75% in testing. During validation, the model predicted progression to ophthalmopathy a median of around 6 months ahead of onset, with roughly 65% sensitivity and more than 72% specificity.

This clonotype was counted between two and nine times. No cognate antigen has been identified for it. No base qualities exist here, and no much larger clone lies one base off it. The TCR beta CDR3 regions were amplified from the RNA transcripts. The first round of RT-PCR for the TCR CDR3 was performed with the HTBI primer set and the Qiagen OneStep RT-PCR kit. Libraries were constructed in a second round of multiplex PCR, after which size selection and purification were carried out. Paired-end sequencing of the libraries was performed with 100 bp reads on an Illumina HiSeq2000. The original pipeline was this. SOAPnuke was used to process the raw data, throwing out any read that contained adapters or uncalled bases, had a mean Phred below 15, or lacked an exact constant-primer or identifier match. High-quality paired reads were merged using COPE v1.2.5, and each unique nucleotide sequence was defined as a clonotype. Clonotypes were aligned to IMGT TRBV, TRBD and TRBJ reference segments using MiTCR v1.1. The analysis was restricted to V-J combinations with a frequency above 0.0001, which together covered roughly 99% of the repertoires. A TCS score was defined as the ratio between F50 (clonal expansion) and ExV (chaos), using BLOSUM62-based TCRdist between CDR3 peptides within each V-J. Welch's t-statistics and random forest reduced approximately 520 V-J features to about 12, which were used in a naive Bayes classifier (R e1071). The raw public reads went through TCRdb reprocessing: fastp at Q25, MiXCR clone calling, in-frame beta chains kept. Each entry is one CDR3 protein sequence, shown with its most common DNA and genes. TCRdb, not the authors, supplied the V and J calls. Counted in this sample were around 340,000 distinct CDR3 sequences; 14% of them appeared once. The ten largest clones represent approximately 23% of the sample.

Sequencing was carried out using blood. This receptor was identified in a woman under 40 with Graves' hyperthyroidism. Here the chain combines TRBV7-2 and TRBJ2-7; TRBD1 matches 7 bases in the middle. This receptor has the CDR3 CASSYYRGGNYEQYF. The sequence in DNA is TGTGCCAGCAGCTACTACAGGGGTGGCAACTACGAGCAGTACTTC.